This record looks at one TCR beta chain sequence and its context. Sequencing was performed with immunoSEQ multiplex PCR; in TCRdb, only in-frame clones are kept and a portion is missing. This repertoire shows about 490,000 clones, over 70% found once; its top ten account for about 12%. Only Caucasian adults living in Nashville, Tennessee made up the donor group. Unsorted samples used 85 million to 90 million PBMCs for genomic DNA. This record comes from a study of shared clonotypes between healthy human individuals. The CDR3 extends over 12 amino acids. Trimming pared 4 bases from V and 3 bases from J, leaving 7 bases between. Germline V gene data show CDR1 as LGHNA and CDR2 as YNFKEQ.

The gene calls are TRBV4-2 and TRBJ2-7; D gene ambiguous. The clonotype was recovered from a woman aged 40 to 50 in good health. Some clones in this sample may be carry-over from other donors' samples. The source material was PBMCs. CDR3 in DNA: TGTGCCAGCAGCCCGGACCGCTACGAGCAGTACTTC. As protein: CASSPDRYEQYF.